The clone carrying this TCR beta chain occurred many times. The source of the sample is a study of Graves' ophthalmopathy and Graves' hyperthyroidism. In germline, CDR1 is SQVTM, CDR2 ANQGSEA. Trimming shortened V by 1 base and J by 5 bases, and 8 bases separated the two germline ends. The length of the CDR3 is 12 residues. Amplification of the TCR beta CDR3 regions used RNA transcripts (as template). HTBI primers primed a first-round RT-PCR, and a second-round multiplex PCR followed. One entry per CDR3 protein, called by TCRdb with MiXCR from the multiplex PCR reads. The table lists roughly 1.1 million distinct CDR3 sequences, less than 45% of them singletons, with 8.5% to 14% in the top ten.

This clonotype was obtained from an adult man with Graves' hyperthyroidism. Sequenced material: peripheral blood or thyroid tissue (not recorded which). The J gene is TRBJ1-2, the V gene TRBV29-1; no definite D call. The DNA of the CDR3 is TGCAGCGTTGAAGGCCAGGATTATGGCTACACCTTC. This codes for CSVEGQDYGYTF.